This TCR beta chain was recorded in a study of cytomegalovirus exposure and HLA in healthy donors. V shed 8 bases and J shed 0 bases, with 31 bases lying between them. The germline gives CDR1 SNHLY, CDR2 FYNNEI. The CDR3 is 20 amino acids. PCR primers comprised 60 Vbeta and 13 Jbeta primers. Measured with immunoSEQ multiplex PCR; TCRdb has only the in-frame clones, and not every one. The sample lists fewer than 200,000 clones, about two thirds occurring once. The genes are TRBV2 and TRBJ1-1, with D possibly matching TRBD1 (5 bases). Sequencing used PBMCs. This receptor was obtained from a woman aged 25 to 39 in good health and CMV-seronegative. The CDR3 region is CASPLPLPRGTPFMNTEAFF. The CDR3 coding sequence is TGTGCCAGCCCACTTCCACTCCCCCGTGGGACTCCCTTTATGAACACTGAAGCTTTCTTT. The full variable domain, completed using reference TRBV2 and TRBJ1-1, is EPEVTQTPSHQVTQMGQEVILRCVPISNHLYFYWYRQILGQKVEFLVSFYNNEISEKSEIFDDQFSVERPDGSNFTLKIRSTKLEDSAMYFCASPLPLPRGTPFMNTEAFFGQGTRLTVV.